The rows below give T cell receptor beta chains drawn from one sample of a study of naive and memory T cell subsets. TCRdb ran MiXCR on the UMI-ligation and nested PCR reads and lists one entry per CDR3 protein. The sample yields 70,000 to 95,000 distinct CDR3 sequences, about 6.5% seen once. Material for sequencing was central memory CD4+ T cells from blood. These receptors were taken from a human donor in good health. Each CDR3 is given with its conserved first and last residue. The D gene is left open where the match is weak. Only part of the rows carry a size: once, few, many, or a class if the clone is expanded.

CDR3 DNA: TGCAGTGCTACCCTCGACGGGAGAGATAATCAGCCCCAGCATTTT; CDR3 protein: CSATLDGRDNQPQHF; J gene: TRBJ1-5; clone size: -; D gene: -; V gene: TRBV20-1
CDR3 DNA: TGCAGTTTCCAGGGCGGGGGGAGGACAGATACGCAGTATTTT; CDR3 protein: CSFQGGGRTDTQYF; J gene: TRBJ2-3; clone size: many; D gene: TRBD2; V gene: TRBV20-1
CDR3 DNA: TGCAGTGCTGCCAGCCTTACAAGTTCCACCTACGAGCAGTACTTC; CDR3 protein: CSAASLTSSTYEQYF; J gene: TRBJ2-7; clone size: many; D gene: -; V gene: TRBV20-1
CDR3 DNA: TGCAGTGCAAACGCCCGGTATGAGCGACCTAGCACAGATACGCAGTATTTT; CDR3 protein: CSANARYERPSTDTQYF; J gene: TRBJ2-3; clone size: many; D gene: -; V gene: TRBV20-1
CDR3 DNA: TGCGCCAGTAGGACAGGAACCGGGATCAACCGGGGCTACACCTTC; CDR3 protein: CASRTGTGINRGYTF; J gene: TRBJ1-2; clone size: many; D gene: TRBD1; V gene: TRBV5-1
CDR3 DNA: TGTGCCAGCAGTGACGTCGACAATGAGCAGTTCTTC; CDR3 protein: CASSDVDNEQFF; J gene: TRBJ2-1; clone size: -; D gene: -; V gene: TRBV28
CDR3 DNA: TGTGCCAGTCGGCCGGGTATCAATCAGCCCCAGCATTTT; CDR3 protein: CASRPGINQPQHF; J gene: TRBJ1-5; clone size: many; D gene: -; V gene: TRBV12-3/TRBV12-4
CDR3 DNA: TGCGCCAGCAGCTTGTCCACGGGCCGAAACACCATATATTTT; CDR3 protein: CASSLSTGRNTIYF; J gene: TRBJ1-3; clone size: -; D gene: -; V gene: TRBV5-1
CDR3 DNA: TGCAGTGCTAGAGATAACAGGGCGGGCAATCAGCCCCAGCATTTT; CDR3 protein: CSARDNRAGNQPQHF; J gene: TRBJ1-5; clone size: many; D gene: -; V gene: TRBV20-1
CDR3 DNA: TGTGCCAGCTCACCCGCCGCCTCCTACGAGCAGTACTTC; CDR3 protein: CASSPAASYEQYF; J gene: TRBJ2-7; clone size: -; D gene: -; V gene: TRBV18
CDR3 DNA: TGCAGTGCTAGTAGCCAGGGGTACCCGAACACTGAAGCTTTCTTT; CDR3 protein: CSASSQGYPNTEAFF; J gene: TRBJ1-1; clone size: many; D gene: -; V gene: TRBV20-1
CDR3 DNA: TGTGCCAGCAGCTTCCAAGGACGGACAGATACGCAGTATTTT; CDR3 protein: CASSFQGRTDTQYF; J gene: TRBJ2-3; clone size: many; D gene: -; V gene: TRBV7-6
CDR3 DNA: TGTGCCAGCAGCTTTCAGGAGGACACCATATATTTT; CDR3 protein: CASSFQEDTIYF; J gene: TRBJ1-3; clone size: -; D gene: -; V gene: TRBV5-6